What follows are 6 T cell receptor beta chains derived from one specimen sequenced in a study of cytomegalovirus exposure and HLA in healthy donors. The PCR was carried out with 60 Vbeta primers and 13 Jbeta primers. The method was immunoSEQ multiplex PCR; TCRdb's version includes in-frame clones alone and lacks a portion of them. The data show about 64,000 clones, approximately 80% seen once. The sample comprised PBMCs. The receptor source for this set is a man between 18 and 29 years old in good health and CMV-seropositive.

The rearrangement uses TRBV18 and TRBJ2-7, with 7 bases aligning to TRBD1. V was pared by 2 bases and J by 4 bases, with 8 bases of the junction left unmatched. The CDR3 runs to 15 residues. In germline, CDR1 is KGHSH, CDR2 LQKENI. The CDR3, as DNA: TGTGCCAGCTCACCAAACCGGGACAGCAAATACGAGCAGTACTTC. Its translation: CASSPNRDSKYEQYF.

This clone was seen a single time. The rearrangement joins TRBV9 to TRBJ1-5; weak D call: TRBD1 (6 bases). CDR1 SGDLS and CDR2 YYNGEE come from the germline V gene. V lost 4 bases to trimming and J lost 2 bases, with 10 bases between them. The CDR3 is made up of 14 amino acids. The CDR3 is CASSQGRGNQPQHF. The CDR3 DNA sequence: TGTGCCAGCAGCCAGGGGCGGGGCAATCAGCCCCAGCATTTT.

The chain carries TRBV5-1 and TRBJ1-6; D is uncertain. V was cut by 0 bases and J by 7 bases, with 29 bases left in between. This CDR3 has 21 amino acids. Germline V gene sequence: CDR1 SGHRS, CDR2 YFSETQ. CDR3 sequence reads: CASSLDKPWSPFTSPNSPLHF. The DNA for the CDR3 is TGCGCCAGCAGCTTGGACAAACCTTGGTCCCCTTTTACCTCACCAAATTCACCCCTCCACTTT.

The rearrangement joins TRBV6-1 to TRBJ1-1; 8 positions match TRBD1. The CDR3 spans 13 residues. Germline CDR1 is MNHNS and CDR2 is SASEGT. V was clipped by 4 bases and J by 6 bases; unmatched bases: 4. CDR3 DNA sequence: TGTGCCAGCAGTGGGACAGGGAGACCTGAAGCTTTCTTT. It translates to CASSGTGRPEAFF.

V and J are TRBV4-1 and TRBJ1-1; TRBD1 is a possible D gene (6 bases). Germline CDR1 is MGHRA and CDR2 is YSYEKL. This CDR3 is built from 15 residues. Trimming stripped 1 base from V and 2 bases from J, with 11 bases between. CDR3 residues: CASSQGDTLNTEAFF. For the CDR3, the DNA is TGCGCCAGCAGCCAAGGGGACACTTTAAACACTGAAGCTTTCTTT.

CDR3 DNA: TGCGCCAGCAGCTTGCTAACCGGGGAGCTGTTTTTT. This translates into CASSLLTGELFF. V usage is TRBV5-1 and J usage is TRBJ2-2; D is unresolved. The CDR3 contains 12 residues. Deletions cut 1 base from V and 5 bases from J, with 3 bases between. Germline CDR1 SGHRS, CDR2 YFSETQ.